This TCR beta chain was retrieved from a study of tumor and adjacent non-tumor tissue in lung cancer. Study in general: The cohort had 12 adenocarcinoma, 2 squamous cell and 1 small cell patients. Study outcomes and limitations: Top 100 clones took a larger repertoire share in normal lung.

On this clonotype: What it binds is unknown.

RNA was extracted from bulk tissue without any cell sorting. Donors were chemotherapy-naive, newly diagnosed lung cancer surgical patients in China, August–late 2014. The CDR3 length is 15 residues. The V end was cut by 11 bases, the J end by 4 bases, with 24 bases between. The V gene's germline CDR1 is MNHEY and CDR2 SVGAGI. A modified ARM-PCR protocol with three rounds of nested PCR amplified TCRbeta. One entry per CDR3 protein results from TCRdb running MiXCR on the multiplex PCR reads. The sample records fewer than 130,000 distinct CDR3 sequences, 84% being singletons. The chain recombines TRBV6-5 with TRBJ2-7, with D perhaps TRBD2 (6 bases). The sequence came from a man between 65 and 85 years old with non-small cell lung cancer. Sequencing was performed on lung tumor tissue. CDR3 nucleotides: TGTGCCGCGGGAAGGAGACCAGCAGGTTCTTACGAGCAGTACTTC. Residues: CAAGRRPAGSYEQYF.